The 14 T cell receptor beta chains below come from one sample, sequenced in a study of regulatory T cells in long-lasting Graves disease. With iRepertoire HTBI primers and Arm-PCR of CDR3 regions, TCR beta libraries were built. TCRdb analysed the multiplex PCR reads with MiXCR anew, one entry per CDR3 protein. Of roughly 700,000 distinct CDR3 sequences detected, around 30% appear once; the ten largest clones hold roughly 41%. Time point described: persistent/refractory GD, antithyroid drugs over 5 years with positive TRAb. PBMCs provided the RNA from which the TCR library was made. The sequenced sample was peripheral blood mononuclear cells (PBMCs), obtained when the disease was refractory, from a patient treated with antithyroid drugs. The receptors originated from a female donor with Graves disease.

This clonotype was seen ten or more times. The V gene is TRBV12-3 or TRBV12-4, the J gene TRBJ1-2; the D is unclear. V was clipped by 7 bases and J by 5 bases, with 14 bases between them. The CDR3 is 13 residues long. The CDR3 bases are TGTGCCAGCACCACTGCGGGATGGTATGGCTACACCTTC. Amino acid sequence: CASTTAGWYGYTF.

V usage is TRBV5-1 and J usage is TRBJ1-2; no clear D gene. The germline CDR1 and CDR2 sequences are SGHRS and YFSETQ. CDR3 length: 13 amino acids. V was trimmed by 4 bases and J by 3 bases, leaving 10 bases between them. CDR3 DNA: TGCGCCAGCAGCGCTAACAGAGACTATGGCTACACCTTC. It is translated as CASSANRDYGYTF.

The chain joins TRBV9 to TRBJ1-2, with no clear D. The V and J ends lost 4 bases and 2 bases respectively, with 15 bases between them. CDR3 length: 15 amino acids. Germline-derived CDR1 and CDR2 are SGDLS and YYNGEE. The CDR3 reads CASSPHGQTNYGYTF. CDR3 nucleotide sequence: TGTGCCAGCAGCCCTCACGGGCAGACCAACTATGGCTACACCTTC.

CDR3 sequence: CASRQGHLVHTEAFF. The CDR3 coding sequence is TGTGCCAGCAGACAGGGGCACCTTGTCCACACTGAAGCTTTCTTT. The chain has TRBV6-1 and TRBJ1-1, with 7 positions matching TRBD1. Germline trimming cut 6 bases from V and 3 bases from J; bases unmatched to any gene: 10. This CDR3 region has 15 residues. Germline lookup yields CDR1 MNHNS and CDR2 SASEGT.

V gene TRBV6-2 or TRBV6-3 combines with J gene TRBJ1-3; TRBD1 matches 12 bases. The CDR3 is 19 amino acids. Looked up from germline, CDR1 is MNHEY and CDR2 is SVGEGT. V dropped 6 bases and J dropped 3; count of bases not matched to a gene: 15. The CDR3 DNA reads TGTGCCAGCAGCCCTCTCTTTCTCCGGGACAGGGGGCTTGGAAACACCATATATTTT. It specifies CASSPLFLRDRGLGNTIYF.

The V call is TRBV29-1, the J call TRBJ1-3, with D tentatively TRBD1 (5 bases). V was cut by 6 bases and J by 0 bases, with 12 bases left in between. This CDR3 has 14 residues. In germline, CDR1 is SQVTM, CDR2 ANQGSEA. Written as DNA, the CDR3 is TGCAGCGTGGCACAGGCTAGCTCTGGAAACACCATATATTTT. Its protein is CSVAQASSGNTIYF.

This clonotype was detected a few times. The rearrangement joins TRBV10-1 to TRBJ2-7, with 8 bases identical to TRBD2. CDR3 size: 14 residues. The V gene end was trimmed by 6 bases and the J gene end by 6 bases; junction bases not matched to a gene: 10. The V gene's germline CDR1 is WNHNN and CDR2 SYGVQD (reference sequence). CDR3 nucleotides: TGCGCCAGCAGAATGGGACTAGTGTTTGGCGAGCAGTACTTC. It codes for CASRMGLVFGEQYF.

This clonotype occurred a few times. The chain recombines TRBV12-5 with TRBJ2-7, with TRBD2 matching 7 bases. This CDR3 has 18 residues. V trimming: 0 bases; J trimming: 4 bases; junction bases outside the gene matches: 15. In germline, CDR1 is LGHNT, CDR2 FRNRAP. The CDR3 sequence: CASGLVPPRREKRYEQYF. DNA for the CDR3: TGTGCTAGTGGTTTGGTCCCCCCCCGGCGGGAGAAGAGGTACGAGCAGTACTTC.

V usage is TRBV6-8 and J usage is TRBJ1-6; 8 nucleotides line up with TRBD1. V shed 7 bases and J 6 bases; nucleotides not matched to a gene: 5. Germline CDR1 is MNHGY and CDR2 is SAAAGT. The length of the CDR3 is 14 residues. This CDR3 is CASNRQGFNSPLHF. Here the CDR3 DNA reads TGTGCCAGCAACAGACAGGGGTTTAATTCACCCCTCCACTTT.

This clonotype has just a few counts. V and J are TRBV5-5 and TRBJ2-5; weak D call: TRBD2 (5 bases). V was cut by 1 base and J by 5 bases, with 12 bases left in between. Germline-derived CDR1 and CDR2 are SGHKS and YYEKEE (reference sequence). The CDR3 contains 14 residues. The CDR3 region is CASSLNGDWETQYF. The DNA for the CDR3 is TGTGCCAGCAGCTTGAACGGGGATTGGGAGACCCAGTACTTC.

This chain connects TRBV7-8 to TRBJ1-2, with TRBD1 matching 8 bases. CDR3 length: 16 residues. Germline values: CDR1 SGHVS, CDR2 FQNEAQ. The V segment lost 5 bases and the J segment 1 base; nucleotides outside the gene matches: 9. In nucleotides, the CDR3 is TGTGCCAGCAGCCCAGGGTTGGGACAGGTTAACTATGGCTACACCTTC. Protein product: CASSPGLGQVNYGYTF.

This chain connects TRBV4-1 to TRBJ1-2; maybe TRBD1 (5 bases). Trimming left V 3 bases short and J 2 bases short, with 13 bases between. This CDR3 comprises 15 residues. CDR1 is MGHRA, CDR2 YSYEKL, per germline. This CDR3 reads CASSHPRDRNYGYTF. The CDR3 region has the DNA TGCGCCAGCAGCCACCCCAGGGATCGGAACTATGGCTACACCTTC.

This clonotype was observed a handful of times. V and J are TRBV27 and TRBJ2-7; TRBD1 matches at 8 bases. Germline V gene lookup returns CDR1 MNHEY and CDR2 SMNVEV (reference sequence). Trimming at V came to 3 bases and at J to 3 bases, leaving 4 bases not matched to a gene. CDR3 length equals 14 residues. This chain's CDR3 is CASSFTTGGYEQYF. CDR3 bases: TGTGCCAGCAGTTTTACTACAGGGGGCTACGAGCAGTACTTC.

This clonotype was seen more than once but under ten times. The CDR3, as DNA: TGTGCCAGCAAAACAGACCAAGAGACCCAGTACTTC. This codes for CASKTDQETQYF. The chain has TRBV2 and TRBJ2-5; D ambiguous. Trimming removed 7 bases from V and 0 bases from J, with 6 bases in between. This CDR3 is 12 amino acids long. Germline-derived CDR1 and CDR2 are SNHLY and FYNNEI.